The 25 T cell receptor beta chains given below trace back to one sample, sequenced in a study of Ad26.COV2.S vaccination and SARS-CoV-2 variants. Libraries were prepared by immunoSEQ multiplex PCR; TCRdb keeps only in-frame clonotypes and omits some of them. The sample lists about 350,000 clones; about 92% were seen once. Source: peripheral blood, taken after recovery from COVID-19. The receptors originated from a human donor who had recovered from COVID-19.

The gene calls are TRBV19 and TRBJ2-3; 8 bases fit TRBD2. V gave up 1 base and J gave up 6 bases; unmatched junction bases: 6. The CDR3 consists of 15 residues. Germline V CDR1 and CDR2: LNHDA, SQIVND (reference sequence). CDR3 loop: CASSIGGASGDTQYF. Here the CDR3 DNA reads TGTGCCAGTAGTATAGGAGGAGCTAGCGGGGATACGCAGTATTTT.

The genes are TRBV5-1 and TRBJ1-4; D possibly corresponds to TRBD1 (6 bases). Germline V gives CDR1 SGHRS, CDR2 YFSETQ. The V gene lost 0 bases and the J gene lost 3 bases, with 12 bases spanning the gap. CDR3 length equals 16 residues. CDR3 nucleotides: TGCGCCAGCAGCTTGGCAGCAGGGGTAGCTAATGAAAAACTGTTTTTT. Protein product: CASSLAAGVANEKLFF.

This clone was seen more than once but under ten times. The genes are TRBV5-1 and TRBJ2-1; D unresolved. The CDR3 runs 13 residues. The V end lost 0 bases, the J end lost 8 bases, and 9 bases lay between the germline ends. Germline CDR1 is SGHRS and CDR2 is YFSETQ. CDR3 amino acids: CASSLDGRDEQFF. DNA of the CDR3: TGCGCCAGCAGCTTGGACGGAAGAGATGAGCAGTTCTTC.

The V call is TRBV9, the J call TRBJ2-1; D is tentatively TRBD1 or TRBD2 (6 bases each). CDR3 length: 13 amino acids. Trimming removed 10 bases from V and 7 bases from J, with 18 bases in between. Germline V gene data show CDR1 as SGDLS and CDR2 as YYNGEE. In DNA form, the CDR3 reads TGTGCCGGGGGGCCCTTGAGGGGAAATGAGCAGTTCTTC. Its translation: CAGGPLRGNEQFF. Using reference TRBV9 and TRBJ2-1 for the parts outside the CDR3, the full variable domain is DSGVTQTPKHLITATGQRVTLRCSPRSGDLSVYWYQQSLDQGLQFLIQYYNGEERAKGNILERFSAQQFPDLHSELNLSSLELGDSALYFCAGGPLRGNEQFFGPGTRLTVL.

V and J are TRBV6-2 or TRBV6-3 and TRBJ1-2; no definite D call. This CDR3 region has 13 residues. Germline V gene lookup returns CDR1 MNHEY and CDR2 SVGEGT. V shed 4 bases and J shed 4 bases, with 10 bases lying between them. CDR3 sequence (DNA): TGTGCCAGCAGTTTGGGATCAACCTATGGCTACACCTTC. This sequence encodes CASSLGSTYGYTF.

This chain connects TRBV7-2 to TRBJ2-7; maybe TRBD2 (5 bases). V was shortened by 1 base and J by 3 bases, with 13 bases between the two germline ends. The CDR3 runs 15 residues. Germline loops: CDR1 SGHTA, CDR2 FQGNSA. The CDR3 DNA follows: TGTGCCAGCAGCTTAGACAGCGGACTTAACTACGAGCAGTACTTC. It specifies CASSLDSGLNYEQYF.

This chain joins TRBV4-2 and TRBJ2-1; 13 bases are shared with TRBD2. V shed 0 bases and J 2 bases; nucleotides not matched to a gene: 10. From germline, CDR1 is LGHNA and CDR2 YNFKEQ. The CDR3 is made up of 20 amino acids. The CDR3, as DNA: TGTGCCAGCAGCCAAGATCCCCCGGGACTAGCGGGGAGACCCTACAATGAGCAGTTCTTC. This sequence encodes CASSQDPPGLAGRPYNEQFF.

This sequence joins TRBV2 and TRBJ1-1, with D uncertain. The CDR3 is made up of 13 amino acids. The germline V gene encodes CDR1 SNHLY and CDR2 FYNNEI. V was cut by 6 bases and J by 3 bases, with 11 bases left in between. DNA for the CDR3: TGTGCCAGCAGCTGGGAGGTATACACTGAAGCTTTCTTT. This encodes CASSWEVYTEAFF.

The chain couples TRBV7-2 to TRBJ1-2, with no clear D. V lost 5 bases, J lost 6 bases, and 22 bases lay in between. The CDR3 is 16 residues long. Per the germline V gene, CDR1 is SGHTA and CDR2 is FQGNSA. CDR3 sequence: CASSPYSFVGEDGYTF. The CDR3 region has the DNA TGTGCCAGCAGCCCCTATTCTTTTGTAGGAGAGGATGGCTACACCTTC.

The chain carries TRBV6-4 and TRBJ2-7; D is possibly TRBD1 (6 bases). Germline V gene sequence: CDR1 MRHNA, CDR2 SNTAGT. This CDR3 is built from 14 residues. Trimming pared 11 bases from V and 5 bases from J, leaving 22 bases between. This CDR3 reads CAGIRGCLIHEQYF. CDR3 sequence (DNA): TGTGCCGGTATAAGGGGGTGCCTTATCCACGAGCAGTACTTC.

V and J are TRBV27 and TRBJ2-1; D uncertain. The V gene lost 7 bases and the J gene lost 0 bases, with 13 bases spanning the gap. The CDR3 sequence is 15 residues long. The V gene's germline CDR1 is MNHEY and CDR2 SMNVEV (reference sequence). CDR3: CASTSALSSYNEQFF. DNA for the CDR3: TGTGCCAGCACTTCTGCCCTTAGCTCCTACAATGAGCAGTTCTTC.

The CDR3 is CASSLAGSLNTEAFF. DNA of the CDR3: TGTGCCAGCAGCTTGGCAGGGTCCCTGAACACTGAAGCTTTCTTT. This chain joins TRBV5-8 and TRBJ1-1; perhaps TRBD1 as D (5 bases). CDR3 length: 15 residues. Germline V CDR1 and CDR2: SGHTS, YDEGEE. The V and J ends lost 0 bases and 0 bases respectively, with 9 bases between them.

The rearrangement links TRBV27 to TRBJ2-2; D remains unclear. CDR1 and CDR2 from the germline V gene are MNHEY and SMNVEV (reference sequence). Trimming cost V 3 bases and J 4 bases, with 9 bases left between them. This CDR3 spans 14 amino acids. The CDR3 is CASSLTWGTGELFF. The CDR3 DNA follows: TGTGCCAGCAGTTTGACGTGGGGCACCGGGGAGCTGTTTTTT.

The genes are TRBV27 and TRBJ1-2; D might be TRBD1 (5 bases). Germline CDR1 and CDR2: MNHEY and SMNVEV (reference sequence). This CDR3 spans 14 amino acids. The germline V and J ends were trimmed by 5 bases and 8 bases, with 18 bases remaining between them. The CDR3 coding sequence is TGTGCCAGCAGTCCCGCCGGGACTTTTAAGGGCTACACCTTC. As protein: CASSPAGTFKGYTF.

The chain uses TRBV7-2 and TRBJ1-5; D is ambiguous. The CDR3 has 15 residues. The germline gives CDR1 SGHTA, CDR2 FQGNSA. V was trimmed by 0 bases and J by 3 bases, leaving 9 bases between them. CDR3 in amino acids: CASSLAGQLNQPQHF. CDR3 nucleotides: TGTGCCAGCAGCTTAGCTGGGCAGCTCAATCAGCCCCAGCATTTT.

The V call is TRBV10-3, the J call TRBJ2-7; D is perhaps TRBD1 (6 bases). Germline V lookup: CDR1 ENHRY, CDR2 SYGVKD. V was shortened by 0 bases and J by 5 bases, with 11 bases between the two germline ends. This CDR3 is built from 14 residues. CDR3 protein: CAISESTGYNEQYF. The CDR3 DNA is TGTGCCATCAGTGAGTCCACAGGGTATAACGAGCAGTACTTC.

The chain uses TRBV19 and TRBJ2-7; 8 bases agree with TRBD1. V lost 4 bases to trimming and J lost 7 bases; unmatched junction nucleotides: 6. The CDR3 is made up of 13 amino acids. Germline assignment: CDR1 LNHDA and CDR2 SQIVND (reference sequence). CDR3 region: CASSSRQGREQYF. In DNA form, the CDR3 reads TGTGCCAGTAGTAGTCGACAGGGGCGGGAGCAGTACTTC.

On this clone itself: A read error is likely, as this CDR3 ends without the conserved phenylalanine or tryptophan. Because the CDR3's place on the DNA is in doubt, the DNA is left out and the CDR3 is given as listed by TCRdb. J is TRBJ1-1 and V is TRBV10-3. The CDR3 adds up to 12 amino acids, both ends counted. CDR1 and CDR2 (germline): ENHRY, SYGVKD. The chain's CDR3 is CAISEEGSKYGL.

This chain uses TRBV6-5 with TRBJ1-6; no reliable D call. Germline V gives CDR1 MNHEY, CDR2 SVGAGI. There are 15 residues in the CDR3. V was cut by 4 bases and J by 11 bases, with 18 bases left in between. The CDR3 DNA reads as TGTGCCAGCAGTTTCATCCCAACGGGGAGCACACCCCTCCACTTT. It yields the protein CASSFIPTGSTPLHF.

This clone appeared a single time. The rearrangement joins TRBV13 to TRBJ2-7; 7 positions agree with TRBD1. Germline V gene sequence: CDR1 PRHDT, CDR2 FYEKMQ (reference sequence). The CDR3 consists of 15 residues. V lost 5 bases, J lost 0 bases, and 7 bases stayed unmatched. CDR3 coding DNA: TGTGCCAGCAGCCCCCATAGGGACAGCTCCTACGAGCAGTACTTC. Its protein is CASSPHRDSSYEQYF. The full variable domain, rest sourced from reference TRBV13 and TRBJ2-7, is AAGVIQSPRHLIKEKRETATLKCYPIPRHDTVYWYQQGPGQDPQFLISFYEKMQSDKGSIPDRFSAQQFSDYHSELNMSSLELGDSALYFCASSPHRDSSYEQYFGPGTRLTVT.

V usage is TRBV2 and J usage is TRBJ1-3; TRBD1 might be the D (6 bases). The CDR3 is made up of 13 amino acids. The V end was cut by 6 bases, the J end by 5 bases, with 11 bases between. Germline V gene data show CDR1 as SNHLY and CDR2 as FYNNEI. Written as DNA, the CDR3 is TGTGCCAGCAGCGACCAGGGGAGAAACACCATATATTTT. It translates to CASSDQGRNTIYF. The variable domain in full, completed from reference TRBV2 and TRBJ1-3, reads EPEVTQTPSHQVTQMGQEVILRCVPISNHLYFYWYRQILGQKVEFLVSFYNNEISEKSEIFDDQFSVERPDGSNFTLKIRSTKLEDSAMYFCASSDQGRNTIYFGEGSWLTVV.

This chain uses TRBV24-1 with TRBJ2-1, with 7 positions matching TRBD1. Germline trimming cut 4 bases from V and 3 bases from J; bases unmatched to any gene: 2. CDR3 length: 14 residues. The germline V gene encodes CDR1 KGHDR and CDR2 SFDVKD. The CDR3 sequence is CATSDRDSYNEQFF. The CDR3 DNA sequence: TGTGCCACCAGTGACCGGGACAGCTACAATGAGCAGTTCTTC.

This clone was seen a few times. The rearrangement links TRBV2 to TRBJ2-3, with no clear D. V dropped 4 bases and J dropped 1 base, with 9 bases sitting between them. This CDR3 spans 14 amino acids. The germline CDR1 and CDR2 sequences are SNHLY and FYNNEI. The chain's CDR3 is CASSADDGTDTQYF. The CDR3 coding sequence is TGTGCCAGCAGTGCGGATGATGGCACAGATACGCAGTATTTT. Based on the CDR3 plus reference TRBV2 and TRBJ2-3, the full variable domain is EPEVTQTPSHQVTQMGQEVILRCVPISNHLYFYWYRQILGQKVEFLVSFYNNEISEKSEIFDDQFSVERPDGSNFTLKIRSTKLEDSAMYFCASSADDGTDTQYFGPGTRLTVL.

CDR3 sequence: CASSIGVMNTEAFF. The CDR3, as DNA: TGTGCCAGTAGTATTGGCGTGATGAACACTGAAGCTTTCTTT. V gene TRBV19 combines with J gene TRBJ1-1; D uncertain. There are 14 residues in the CDR3. Germline V gene sequence: CDR1 LNHDA, CDR2 SQIVND (reference sequence). V was cut by 3 bases and J by 0 bases, with 8 bases left in between.

The chain combines TRBV18 with TRBJ1-1; D is uncertain. The germline CDR1 and CDR2 sequences are KGHSH and LQKENI. Trimming took off 3 bases at V and 1 base at J, with 9 bases between the two ends. The CDR3 sequence is 14 residues long. CDR3 coding DNA: TGTGCCAGCTCACCCCTCTCCCAGAACACTGAAGCTTTCTTT. Amino acid sequence: CASSPLSQNTEAFF.